These T cell receptor beta chains were read from a single sample in a study of beta chain features in type 1 diabetes. Only in-frame clones appear in the TCRdb table, and some are missing; sequencing was by immunoSEQ multiplex PCR. Among tens of thousands of clones listed, roughly 31% were seen once. Sequenced: stem cell memory CD4+ T cells from blood. Every receptor here comes from a woman aged 18-35 years in good health. Both conserved end residues are part of each CDR3. Each record gives: J gene, clone size, CDR3 length, D gene, V gene, CDR3 DNA, CDR3 protein. The D gene is left open where the match is weak. Rows may omit the clone size; those that give it use once, few, many or a size class.

TRBJ1-1 few 12 TRBD1 TRBV10-3 TGTGCCACCGTGACAGGGGGGACTGAAGCTTTCTTT CATVTGGTEAFF
TRBJ2-3 - 15 - TRBV5-1 TGCGCCAGCAGCTTGGGTCTCCCTCAGACAGATACGCAGTATTTT CASSLGLPQTDTQYF
TRBJ2-1 once 13 TRBD1 TRBV2 TGTGCCAGCAGTGTGAGGGACAGGAGTGAGCAGTTCTTC CASSVRDRSEQFF
TRBJ1-6 - 19 TRBD1 TRBV5-1 TGCGCCAGCAGCTTGGACGTGACAGGGTCAGGGGTCGTAGGCTCACCCCTCCACTTT CASSLDVTGSGVVGSPLHF
TRBJ1-6 few 16 TRBD1 TRBV25-1 TGTGCCAGCAGTGAGTCTGGAAGTGGGGACAGATCACCCCTCCACTTT CASSESGSGDRSPLHF
TRBJ2-7 - 14 TRBD1 TRBV5-1 TGCGCCAGCAGCCTGGGACAGGGGACTAACGAGCAGTACTTC CASSLGQGTNEQYF
TRBJ2-7 few 18 TRBD2 TRBV7-2 TGTGCCAGCAGCTTACAGGGGGCAAGCGGGGGGGCTGGCTACGAGCAGTACTTC CASSLQGASGGAGYEQYF
TRBJ2-7 - 14 TRBD2 TRBV2 TGTGCCAGCAGTCCTAGCGGGGGGGCTACGAGACAGTACTTC CASSPSGGATRQYF
TRBJ2-1 - 15 TRBD1 TRBV18 TGTGCCAGCTCCCCGGGACAGGCAGCTCTCAATGAGCAGTTCTTC CASSPGQAALNEQFF
TRBJ2-5 - 15 TRBD2 TRBV5-4 TGTGCCAGCAGCCTAGCGGGAGGCCGACAAGAGACCCAGTACTTC CASSLAGGRQETQYF
TRBJ2-3 - 15 - TRBV18 TGTGCCAGCTCACCACTCGGGACACCCAATCAGCCCCAGTATTTT CASSPLGTPNQPQYF
TRBJ2-1 few 11 TRBD2 TRBV20-1 TGCAGTGAGCGGGGAGGCAATGAGCAGTTCTTC CSERGGNEQFF
TRBJ1-5 - 14 - TRBV28 TGTGCCAGCAGTTTATTCACTCGCAATCAGCCCCAGCATTTT CASSLFTRNQPQHF
TRBJ1-1 - 15 TRBD1 TRBV11-2 TGTGCCAGCAGCTACCGACAGGGACGGAACACTGAAGCTTTCTTT CASSYRQGRNTEAFF
TRBJ2-5 few 13 - TRBV18 TGTGCCAGCTCACGGGCAGGTCAAGAGACCCAGTACTTC CASSRAGQETQYF
TRBJ2-7 - 16 TRBD2 TRBV7-3 TGTGCCAGCAGCATAAGACTAGCGGGGTGCTCCTACGAGCAGTACTTC CASSIRLAGCSYEQYF
TRBJ1-2 few 12 - TRBV7-2 TGTGCCAGCAGCTTTGACAGCTATGGCTACACCTTC CASSFDSYGYTF
TRBJ1-5 few 13 TRBD1 TRBV7-9 TGTGCCAGCAGCCTGACAGGGGATCAGCCCCAGCATTTT CASSLTGDQPQHF
TRBJ2-2 - 15 - TRBV4-2 TGTGCCAGCAGCCAAGTAAAGGGGCCTCACGGGGAGCTGTTTTTT CASSQVKGPHGELFF
TRBJ2-2 - 15 - TRBV10-3 TGTGCCATCAGATTGACAGGTTCGAACACCGGGGAGCTGTTTTTT CAIRLTGSNTGELFF
TRBJ1-2 few 14 - TRBV5-1 TGCGCCAGCAGCGAAACAGGAGAGACCTATGGCTACACCTTC CASSETGETYGYTF
TRBJ2-1 many 14 TRBD2 TRBV7-2 TGTGCCAGCAGCTTCGGGACTAGCGCCATGAGCCGGTTCTTC CASSFGTSAMSRFF
TRBJ2-1 - 15 - TRBV5-1 TGCGCCAGCAGCTTCTACGGGGGGCTCAACAATGAGCAGTTCTTC CASSFYGGLNNEQFF
TRBJ1-2 few 13 - TRBV4-1 TGCGCCAGCAGCCAAGTATCCAACTATGGCTACACCTTC CASSQVSNYGYTF
TRBJ2-7 - 14 - TRBV6-5 TGTGCCAGCAGTTACTCGGGCAGCTACTACGAGCAGTACTTC CASSYSGSYYEQYF
TRBJ2-7 few 13 - TRBV5-1 TGCGCCAGCAGCTGGGGGGTTGGCTACGAGCAGTACTTC CASSWGVGYEQYF
TRBJ2-5 few 16 - TRBV7-3 TGTGCCAGCAGCCCACGGGGGGCATCCCGACAAGAGACCCAGTACTTC CASSPRGASRQETQYF
TRBJ1-6 - 17 - TRBV5-4 TGTGCCAGCAGCTTGGACGGGGTTAGCCACAGCGGGTCACCCCTCCACTTT CASSLDGVSHSGSPLHF
TRBJ2-2 - 15 - TRBV28 TGTGCCAGCAGTTTTCACAGGGGGGGAGGCCGGGAGCTGTTTTTT CASSFHRGGGRELFF
TRBJ2-6 few 16 TRBD1 TRBV4-1 TGCGCCAGCAGCCAAGGACAGGGCTCTGGGGCCAACGTCCTGACTTTC CASSQGQGSGANVLTF
TRBJ2-1 - 15 TRBD1 TRBV9 TGTGCCAGCAGCGCCGAAAACAGGGGAATGGGTGAGCAGTTCTTC CASSAENRGMGEQFF
TRBJ1-1 few 10 - TRBV12-5 TGTGCTAGTGGTTTTCTTGAAGCTTTCTTT CASGFLEAFF
TRBJ1-2 - 14 TRBD1 TRBV5-1 TGCGCCAGCAGCTTGGGACAGGGGGCCTATGGCTACACCTTC CASSLGQGAYGYTF
TRBJ1-2 - 13 - TRBV7-9 TGTGCCAGCACCAGCAGAGGGTCTGGAGACTACACCTTC CASTSRGSGDYTF
TRBJ1-2 - 15 TRBD1 TRBV7-3 TGTGCCAGCAGCCCTTTCGGGACAGGGAAGGATGGCTACACCTTC CASSPFGTGKDGYTF
TRBJ2-1 - 16 TRBD1 TRBV12-5 TGTGCTAGTGGTTTGACCGGGACAGGGTGGGGCAATGAGCAGTTCTTC CASGLTGTGWGNEQFF
TRBJ2-7 - 14 TRBD2 TRBV7-9 TGTGCCAGCAGCTCTAGCGGGGCCTCCTACGAGCAGTACTTC CASSSSGASYEQYF
TRBJ1-1 few 16 - TRBV7-9 TGTGCCAGCAGCTTAGGGCAGGGGCTGATGAACACTGAAGCTTTCTTT CASSLGQGLMNTEAFF
TRBJ2-3 - 17 - TRBV5-1 TGCGCCAGCAGCTTGAGACCCACCAAGGGGGGCACAGATACGCAGTATTTT CASSLRPTKGGTDTQYF
TRBJ2-3 - 15 TRBD2 TRBV29-1 TGCAGCGTTGAAGATCGGCGGGGGGGCCAAGATACGCAGTATTTT CSVEDRRGGQDTQYF
TRBJ2-3 few 14 TRBD1 TRBV5-1 TGCGCCAGCAGCCAGGACAGGGGCACAGATACGCAGTATTTT CASSQDRGTDTQYF
TRBJ1-4 few 15 - TRBV18 TGTGCCAGCTCACCACCCCTCGCCGAGGGAGGGAAACTGTTTTTT CASSPPLAEGGKLFF
TRBJ2-5 - 18 TRBD1 TRBV5-8 TGTGCCAGCAGCTTGGGCCAAGCGACAGGGGGCGTAGGAGAGACCCAGTACTTC CASSLGQATGGVGETQYF
TRBJ2-2 - 16 TRBD1 TRBV19 TGTGCCAGTGGGGACAGGGGCGGTCGGGTCACCGGGGAGCTGTTTTTT CASGDRGGRVTGELFF
TRBJ1-2 few 15 TRBD1 TRBV7-6 TGTGCCAGCAGCTTAGGACAGGGGGCGAACTATGGCTACACCTTC CASSLGQGANYGYTF
TRBJ1-1 few 10 - TRBV30 TGTGCCTGGAGTCCCGGGTCGGCTTTCTTT CAWSPGSAFF
TRBJ2-5 - 14 - TRBV7-2 TGTGCCAGCAGCTTAGGCTCGCGAAAAGAGACCCAGTACTTC CASSLGSRKETQYF